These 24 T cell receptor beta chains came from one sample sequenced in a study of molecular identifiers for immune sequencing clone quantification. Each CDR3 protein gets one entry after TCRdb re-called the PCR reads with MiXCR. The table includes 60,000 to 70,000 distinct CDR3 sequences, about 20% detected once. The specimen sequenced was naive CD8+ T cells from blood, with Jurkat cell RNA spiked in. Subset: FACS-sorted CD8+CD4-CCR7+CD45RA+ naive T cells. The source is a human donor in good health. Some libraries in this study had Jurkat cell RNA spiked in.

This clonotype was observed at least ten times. CDR3 DNA: TGCAGCGTTAGTGGCACATTGAACACTGAAGCTTTCTTT. The encoded protein is CSVSGTLNTEAFF. The genes are TRBV29-1 and TRBJ1-1; D is unclear. The CDR3 has 13 amino acids. Germline values: CDR1 SQVTM, CDR2 ANQGSEA. The V and J ends lost 5 bases and 0 bases respectively, with 10 bases between them.

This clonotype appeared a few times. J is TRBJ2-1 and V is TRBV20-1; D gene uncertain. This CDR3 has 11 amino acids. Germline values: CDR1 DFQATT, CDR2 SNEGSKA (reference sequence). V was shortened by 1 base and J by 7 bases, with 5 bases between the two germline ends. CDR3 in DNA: TGCAGTGCTAGAGCAGTAAATGAGCAGTTCTTC. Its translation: CSARAVNEQFF.

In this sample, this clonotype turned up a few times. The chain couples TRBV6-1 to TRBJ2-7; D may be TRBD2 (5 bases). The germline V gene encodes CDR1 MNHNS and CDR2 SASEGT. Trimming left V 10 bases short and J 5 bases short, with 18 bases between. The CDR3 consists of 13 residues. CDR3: CATTWAGLNEQYF. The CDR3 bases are TGTGCCACCACCTGGGCGGGCCTCAACGAGCAGTACTTC.

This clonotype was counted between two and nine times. The CDR3 DNA follows: TGTGCCAGCAGTTACCAGGAGGGGGCAAACTATGGCTACACCTTC. It yields the protein CASSYQEGANYGYTF. V is TRBV6-5 and J is TRBJ1-2; 7 nucleotides match TRBD1. The germline V gene has CDR1 MNHEY and CDR2 SVGAGI. V lost 2 bases and J lost 2; bases outside the gene matches: 5. The CDR3 has 15 residues.

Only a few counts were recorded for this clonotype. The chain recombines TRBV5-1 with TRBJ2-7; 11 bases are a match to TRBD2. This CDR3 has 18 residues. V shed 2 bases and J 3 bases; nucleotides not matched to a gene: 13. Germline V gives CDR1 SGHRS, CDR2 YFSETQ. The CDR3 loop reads CASSFIGTSGLSIYEQYF. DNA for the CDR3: TGCGCCAGCAGCTTCATCGGGACTAGCGGTCTTTCGATCTACGAGCAGTACTTC.

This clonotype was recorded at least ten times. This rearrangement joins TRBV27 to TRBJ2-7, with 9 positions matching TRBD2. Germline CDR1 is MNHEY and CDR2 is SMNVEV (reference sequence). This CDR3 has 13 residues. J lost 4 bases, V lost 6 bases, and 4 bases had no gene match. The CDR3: CASRSGRSYEQYF. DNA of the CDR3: TGTGCCAGCAGAAGCGGGAGGTCATACGAGCAGTACTTC.

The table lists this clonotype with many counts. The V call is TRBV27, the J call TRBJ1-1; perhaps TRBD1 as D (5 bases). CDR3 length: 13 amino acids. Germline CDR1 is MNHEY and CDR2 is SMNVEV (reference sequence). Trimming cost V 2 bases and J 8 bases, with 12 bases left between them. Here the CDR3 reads CASSLTGTVEAFF. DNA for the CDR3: TGTGCCAGCAGTTTAACCGGGACCGTAGAAGCTTTCTTT.

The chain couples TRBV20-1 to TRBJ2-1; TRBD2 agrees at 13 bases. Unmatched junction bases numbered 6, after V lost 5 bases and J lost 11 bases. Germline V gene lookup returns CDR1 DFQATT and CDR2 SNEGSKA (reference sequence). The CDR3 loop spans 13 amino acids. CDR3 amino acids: CSARLAGGGKQFF. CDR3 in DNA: TGCAGTGCTCGACTAGCGGGAGGCGGGAAGCAGTTCTTC.

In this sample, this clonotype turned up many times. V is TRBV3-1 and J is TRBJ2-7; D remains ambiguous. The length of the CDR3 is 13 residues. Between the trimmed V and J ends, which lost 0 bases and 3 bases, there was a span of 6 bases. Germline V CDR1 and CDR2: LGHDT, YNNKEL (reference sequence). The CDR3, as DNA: TGTGCCAGCAGCCAAGAACGTCGCTACGAGCAGTACTTC. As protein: CASSQERRYEQYF.

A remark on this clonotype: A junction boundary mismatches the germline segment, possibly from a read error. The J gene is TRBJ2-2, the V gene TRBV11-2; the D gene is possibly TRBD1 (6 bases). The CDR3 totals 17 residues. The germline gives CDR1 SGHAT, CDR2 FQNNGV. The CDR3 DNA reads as TGTGCCAGCAACTTAGAAGTGGGGGCGGTGCGCACCGGGGAGCTGTTTTTT. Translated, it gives CASNLEVGAVRTGELFF.

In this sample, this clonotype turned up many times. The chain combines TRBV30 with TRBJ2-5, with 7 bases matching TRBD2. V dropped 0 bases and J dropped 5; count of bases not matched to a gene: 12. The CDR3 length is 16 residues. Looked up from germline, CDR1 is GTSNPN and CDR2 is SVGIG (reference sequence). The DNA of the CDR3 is TGTGCCTGGAGTGTATTGGTGGGAGGGCCGCGGGAGACCCAGTACTTC. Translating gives CAWSVLVGGPRETQYF.

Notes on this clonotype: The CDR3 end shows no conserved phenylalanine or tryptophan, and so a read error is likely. CDR3 in amino acids: CASSSPGVPQETQYS. Written as DNA, the CDR3 is TGTGCCAGCAGCTCGCCGGGGGTGCCCCAAGAGACCCAGTACTCC. V gene TRBV7-6 combines with J gene TRBJ2-5, with D tentatively TRBD2 (6 bases). The CDR3 covers 15 residues. Germline CDR1 and CDR2: SGHVS and FNYEAQ. V lost 4 bases and J lost 1, with 13 bases in between.

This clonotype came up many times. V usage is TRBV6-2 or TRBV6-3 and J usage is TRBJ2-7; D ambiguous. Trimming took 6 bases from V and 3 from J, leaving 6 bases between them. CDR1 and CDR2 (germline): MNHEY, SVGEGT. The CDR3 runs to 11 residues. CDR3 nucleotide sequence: TGTGCCAGCAGCGACTTCTACGAGCAGTACTTC. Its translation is CASSDFYEQYF.

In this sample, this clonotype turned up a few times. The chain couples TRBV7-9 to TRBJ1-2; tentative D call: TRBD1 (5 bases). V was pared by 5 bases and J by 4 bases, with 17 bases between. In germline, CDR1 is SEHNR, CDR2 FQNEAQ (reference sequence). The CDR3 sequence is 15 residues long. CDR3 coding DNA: TGTGCCAGCAGCCCGGCGGGGGGAACCCCCTATGGCTACACCTTC. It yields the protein CASSPAGGTPYGYTF. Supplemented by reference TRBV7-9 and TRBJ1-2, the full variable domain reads DTGVSQNPRHKITKRGQNVTFRCDPISEHNRLYWYRQTLGQGPEFLTYFQNEAQLEKSRLLSDRFSAERPKGSFSTLEIQRTEQGDSAMYLCASSPAGGTPYGYTFGSGTRLTVV.

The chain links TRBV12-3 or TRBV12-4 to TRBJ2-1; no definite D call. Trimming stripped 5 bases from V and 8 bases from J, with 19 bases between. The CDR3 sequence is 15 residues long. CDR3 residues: CASSPKPRSWDEQFF. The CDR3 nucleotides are TGTGCCAGCAGTCCAAAACCTAGGTCCTGGGATGAGCAGTTCTTC.

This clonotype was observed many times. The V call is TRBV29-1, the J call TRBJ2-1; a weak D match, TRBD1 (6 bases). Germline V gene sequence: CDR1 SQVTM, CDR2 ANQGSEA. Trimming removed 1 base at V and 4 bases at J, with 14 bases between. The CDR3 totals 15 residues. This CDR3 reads CSVEVRNRAYNEQFF. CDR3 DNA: TGCAGCGTTGAAGTCAGGAACAGGGCTTACAATGAGCAGTTCTTC.

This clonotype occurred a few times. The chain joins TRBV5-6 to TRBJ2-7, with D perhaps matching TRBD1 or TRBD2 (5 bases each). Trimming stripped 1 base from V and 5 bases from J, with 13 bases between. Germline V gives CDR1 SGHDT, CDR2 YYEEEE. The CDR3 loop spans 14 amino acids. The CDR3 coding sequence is TGTGCCAGCAGCTTGCTAGGGGAGTTGAACGAGCAGTACTTC. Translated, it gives CASSLLGELNEQYF.

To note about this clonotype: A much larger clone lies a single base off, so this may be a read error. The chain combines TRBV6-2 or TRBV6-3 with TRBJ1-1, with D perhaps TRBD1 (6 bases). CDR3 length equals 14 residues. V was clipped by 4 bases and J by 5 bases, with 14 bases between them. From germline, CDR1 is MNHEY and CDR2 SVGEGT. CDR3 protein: CASSSETGSTEAFF. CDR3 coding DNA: TGTGCCAGCAGTTCCGAGACAGGCTCAACTGAAGCTTTCTTT.

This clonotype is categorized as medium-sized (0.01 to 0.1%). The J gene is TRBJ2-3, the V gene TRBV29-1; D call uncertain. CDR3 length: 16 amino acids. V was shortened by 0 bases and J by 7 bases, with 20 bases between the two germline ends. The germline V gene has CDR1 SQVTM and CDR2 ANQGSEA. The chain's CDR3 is CSVEDRDRPELNTQYF. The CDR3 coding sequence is TGCAGCGTTGAAGATCGTGACCGCCCCGAATTGAATACGCAGTATTTT.

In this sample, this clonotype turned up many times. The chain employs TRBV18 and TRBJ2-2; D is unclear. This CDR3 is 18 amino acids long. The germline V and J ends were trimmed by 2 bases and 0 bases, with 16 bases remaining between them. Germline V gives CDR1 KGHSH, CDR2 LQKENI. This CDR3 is CASSPLSSEDPNTGELFF. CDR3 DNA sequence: TGTGCCAGCTCACCATTGTCGTCCGAGGATCCGAACACCGGGGAGCTGTTTTTT.

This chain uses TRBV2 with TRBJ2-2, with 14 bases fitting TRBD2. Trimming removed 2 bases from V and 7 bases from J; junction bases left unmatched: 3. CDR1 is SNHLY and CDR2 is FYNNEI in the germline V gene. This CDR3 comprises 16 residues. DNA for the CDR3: TGTGCCAGCAGTGAATGGGGACTAGCGGGAGACGGGGAGCTGTTTTTT. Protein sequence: CASSEWGLAGDGELFF.

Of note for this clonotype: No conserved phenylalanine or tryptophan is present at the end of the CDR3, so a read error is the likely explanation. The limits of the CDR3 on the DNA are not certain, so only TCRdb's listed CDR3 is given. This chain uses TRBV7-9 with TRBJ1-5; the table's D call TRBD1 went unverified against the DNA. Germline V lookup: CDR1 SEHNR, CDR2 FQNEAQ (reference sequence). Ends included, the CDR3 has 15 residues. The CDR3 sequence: CASSPTGEVGQPQHL.

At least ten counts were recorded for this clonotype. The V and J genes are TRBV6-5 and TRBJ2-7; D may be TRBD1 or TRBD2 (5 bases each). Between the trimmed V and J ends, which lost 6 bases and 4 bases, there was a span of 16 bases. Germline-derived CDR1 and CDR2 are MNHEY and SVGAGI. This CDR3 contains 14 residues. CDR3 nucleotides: TGTGCCAGCAGCTCCGGGACCCGCTTATACGAGCAGTACTTC. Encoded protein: CASSSGTRLYEQYF.

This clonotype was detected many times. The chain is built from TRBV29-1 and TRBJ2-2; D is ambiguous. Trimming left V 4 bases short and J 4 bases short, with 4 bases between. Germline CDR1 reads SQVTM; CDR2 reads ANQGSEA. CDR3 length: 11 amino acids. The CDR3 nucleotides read TGCAGCGTTGTAGTCACCGGGGAGCTGTTTTTT. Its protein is CSVVVTGELFF.